A selection of T cell receptor beta chains follows, all from one sample in a study of cytomegalovirus exposure and HLA in healthy donors. The assay was immunoSEQ multiplex PCR, and TCRdb's table has in-frame clones only and misses some. The data hold roughly 100,000 clones, with about 76% observed a single time. Sequencing used PBMCs. Receptors were obtained from a woman aged 45 to 65 in good health and CMV-seropositive. Each CDR3 is given with its conserved first and last residue.

TRBV13	CASSFQGNQPQHF
TRBV5-1	CASSLKSGTNTGELFF
TRBV5-4	CASSIPRDTEAFF
TRBV12-5	CASAHDRGASNEQFF
TRBV18	CASSPPSGQVPNEKLFF
TRBV2	CASSEALGQVGRLWGYTF
TRBV28	CASSYRGSNQPQHF
TRBV27	CASSWHSGANVLTF
TRBV4-3	CASSRSWGYTF
TRBV6-5	CASSSGGEAFF
TRBV2	CASIQTGGQGAYNEQFF
TRBV2	CASRELYEQYF
TRBV7-2	CASSLVGPPSGSEAFF
TRBV18	CASSSGHAEQYF